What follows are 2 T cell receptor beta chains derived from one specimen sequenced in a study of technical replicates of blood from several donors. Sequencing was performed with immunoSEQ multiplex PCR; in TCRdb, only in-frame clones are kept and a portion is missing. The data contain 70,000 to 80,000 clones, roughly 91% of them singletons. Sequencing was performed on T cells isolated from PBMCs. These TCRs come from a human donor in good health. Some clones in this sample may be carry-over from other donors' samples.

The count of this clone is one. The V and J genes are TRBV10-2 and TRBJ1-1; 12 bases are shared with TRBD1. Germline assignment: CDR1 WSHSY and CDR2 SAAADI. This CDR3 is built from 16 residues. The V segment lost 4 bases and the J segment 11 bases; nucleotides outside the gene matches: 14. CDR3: CASSGGGTGGPGRAFF. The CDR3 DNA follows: TGCGCCAGCAGTGGGGGGGGGACAGGGGGCCCTGGAAGGGCTTTCTTT.

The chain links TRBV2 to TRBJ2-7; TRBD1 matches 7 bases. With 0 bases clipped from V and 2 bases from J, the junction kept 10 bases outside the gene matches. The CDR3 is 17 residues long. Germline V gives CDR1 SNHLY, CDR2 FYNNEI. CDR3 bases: TGTGCCAGCAGTGAAGCGCTAGGACAGGCGAGCACCTACGAGCAGTACTTC. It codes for CASSEALGQASTYEQYF.